Reported below is one T cell receptor (beta chain). The antigen is undetermined. V gave up 6 bases and J gave up 1 base; unmatched junction bases: 6. The CDR3 is made up of 15 amino acids. CDR1 and CDR2 from the germline V gene are MNHEY and SVGAGI. This sample stems from a study of siplizumab effects on memory and regulatory T cells. In a few donor pairs, unstimulated naive, memory, effector memory and TEMRA subsets were sequenced. TCRdb's table, derived via immunoSEQ multiplex PCR, lists solely in-frame clones and lacks some. The sample has tens of thousands of clones; roughly 96% are singletons. Study-level findings and limits: Only a minority of proliferating CD4+ or CD8+ clones had an assignable naive or memory phenotype, with roughly 80-96% lacking one. Some alloreactive sequences were traceable to unstimulated CD4+ memory cells, and siplizumab significantly reduced them.

V gene TRBV6-5 combines with J gene TRBJ1-1; TRBD1 agrees at 9 bases. Sequenced material: naive CD4+ T cells sorted from blood. The clonotype was recovered from a human donor in good health. CDR3 loop: CASSHRGLGNTEAFF. The DNA for the CDR3 is TGTGCCAGCAGCCACAGGGGGCTGGGGAACACTGAAGCTTTCTTT.